The 15 T cell receptor beta chains reported below all come from one sample, sequenced in a study of CD8 T cells in ankylosing spondylitis. TCRdb re-derived calls from the 5' RACE reads in MiXCR, one entry per CDR3 protein. Of around 150,000 distinct CDR3 sequences listed, 15% to 20% are singletons. Sample: blood, either unsorted or a sorted T cell fraction (not recorded which). The receptors shown here come from a male donor with ankylosing spondylitis or in good health (not recorded which).

Comment on this clonotype: A much larger clone lies one base from this, so it may be a read error. The V gene is TRBV11-1, the J gene TRBJ2-2; perhaps TRBD2 as D (6 bases). Trimming cost V 6 bases and J 2 bases, with 10 bases left between them. Germline lookup yields CDR1 SGHAT and CDR2 FQDESV (reference sequence). The CDR3 is 14 amino acids. DNA of the CDR3: TGTGCCAGCAGGGACGGGGGAAACACCGGGGAGCTGTTTTTT. This gives the protein CASRDGGNTGELFF. Complete variable domain (other parts from reference TRBV11-1 and TRBJ2-2): EAEVAQSPRYKITEKSQAVAFWCDPISGHATLYWYRQILGQGPELLVQFQDESVVDDSQLPKDRFSAERLKGVDSTLKIQPAELGDSAMYLCASRDGGNTGELFFGEGSRLTVL.

This clonotype was found many times. The genes are TRBV5-8 and TRBJ2-7; 8 nucleotides line up with TRBD1. This CDR3 region has 13 residues. Germline V gene lookup returns CDR1 SGHTS and CDR2 YDEGEE. V lost 6 bases to trimming and J lost 6 bases; unmatched junction nucleotides: 8. CDR3 protein: CASNPGQVSEQYF. The CDR3 DNA is TGTGCCAGCAACCCGGGACAGGTTAGCGAGCAGTACTTC.

The chain combines TRBV9 with TRBJ2-2; 7 bases match TRBD2. With 3 bases clipped from V and 5 bases from J, the junction kept 10 bases outside the gene matches. Germline V gives CDR1 SGDLS, CDR2 YYNGEE. CDR3 length equals 16 residues. CDR3 in amino acids: CASSAAGFTGTGELFF. For the CDR3, the DNA is TGTGCCAGCAGCGCAGCGGGATTTACGGGGACCGGGGAGCTGTTTTTT.

About this clonotype: A read error is possible here, since a much larger clone lies one base away. This chain links TRBV5-1 with TRBJ2-1; TRBD2 agrees at 12 bases. The germline CDR1 and CDR2 sequences are SGHRS and YFSETQ. The CDR3 extends over 20 amino acids. CDR3 sequence reads: CSSSLPESRTSGDSYNEQFF. The CDR3 nucleotides are TGCTCCAGCAGCTTGCCCGAATCAAGGACTAGCGGGGACTCCTACAATGAGCAGTTCTTC.

This clonotype was detected ten times or more. The genes are TRBV7-3 and TRBJ2-2; D not certain. With 2 bases removed from V and 4 bases from J, the gap between germline ends came to 8 bases. CDR3 size: 14 residues. CDR1 and CDR2 (germline): SGHTA, FQGTGA. CDR3 protein: CASSLDSVTGELFF. CDR3 coding DNA: TGTGCCAGCAGCTTAGATTCTGTCACCGGGGAGCTGTTTTTT.

In this sample, this clonotype turned up many times. This chain joins TRBV5-1 and TRBJ1-4; TRBD1 might be the D (6 bases). Germline CDR1 is SGHRS and CDR2 is YFSETQ. V lost 3 bases and J 5 bases, leaving 14 bases between the germline ends. There are 15 residues in the CDR3. DNA of the CDR3: TGCGCCAGCAGCTCGGCCGGTACAGGGAATGAAAAACTGTTTTTT. It is translated as CASSSAGTGNEKLFF.

This clonotype was seen ten or more times. The chain employs TRBV12-3 or TRBV12-4 and TRBJ1-2; possibly TRBD1 for D (5 bases). V lost 1 base and J lost 6, with 6 bases in between. CDR3 size: 12 residues. The CDR3 is CASSLVGHGYTF. For the CDR3, the DNA is TGTGCCAGCAGTTTAGTGGGGCATGGCTACACCTTC.

This clonotype was recorded many times. The CDR3 DNA sequence: TGTGCCAGCAGCTCACCGGGACTAGCGACCAACAATGAGCAGTTCTTC. Translating gives CASSSPGLATNNEQFF. The chain has TRBV7-3 and TRBJ2-1, with 10 bases lining up with TRBD2. Germline values: CDR1 SGHTA, CDR2 FQGTGA. V shed 4 bases and J 5 bases; nucleotides not matched to a gene: 8. The CDR3 has 16 residues.

CDR3: CASGTIAGGYNEQFF. Written as DNA, the CDR3 is TGCGCCAGCGGAACAATAGCGGGAGGTTACAATGAGCAGTTCTTC. This chain links TRBV5-1 with TRBJ2-1, with 10 nucleotides matching TRBD2. With V trimmed by 7 bases and J by 4 bases, 8 bases remained unmatched. The CDR3 contains 15 residues. CDR1 is SGHRS and CDR2 is YFSETQ in the germline V gene.

This clonotype was detected ten times or more. The chain carries TRBV20-1 and TRBJ2-5; TRBD2 is a possible D gene (5 bases). Trimming left V 1 base short and J 4 bases short, with 10 bases between. This CDR3 is built from 13 residues. Per germline, CDR1 DFQATT and CDR2 SNEGSKA (reference sequence). The CDR3 DNA sequence: TGCAGTGCTAGAGGAACGGGAAGAGAGACCCAGTACTTC. Its translation is CSARGTGRETQYF.

This clonotype was detected ten times or more. The chain employs TRBV28 and TRBJ1-1, with D tentatively TRBD1 (5 bases). Trimming cost V 5 bases and J 4 bases, with 11 bases left between them. This CDR3 is 13 amino acids long. The germline gives CDR1 MDHEN, CDR2 SYDVKM. The chain's CDR3 is CASSLSTVTEAFF. CDR3 DNA sequence: TGTGCCAGCAGTCTATCGACAGTCACTGAAGCTTTCTTT. The whole variable domain, remainder taken from reference TRBV28 and TRBJ1-1, is DVKVTQSSRYLVKRTGEKVFLECVQDMDHENMFWYRQDPGLGLRLIYFSYDVKMKEKGDIPEGYSVSREKKERFSLILESASTNQTSMYLCASSLSTVTEAFFGQGTRLTVV.

The J gene is TRBJ2-5, the V gene TRBV5-1, with a possible D match to TRBD1 (6 bases). The CDR3 is made up of 14 amino acids. Germline values: CDR1 SGHRS, CDR2 YFSETQ. V dropped 2 bases and J dropped 2 bases, with 10 bases sitting between them. This chain's CDR3 is CASSLGQRQETQYF. DNA for the CDR3: TGCGCCAGCAGCTTAGGACAGAGACAAGAGACCCAGTACTTC.

With regard to this clonotype: This clone may be a read error of a much larger clone one base away. V is TRBV20-1 and J is TRBJ2-1; maybe TRBD2 (5 bases). The CDR3 is 11 amino acids. CDR1 and CDR2 from the germline V gene are DFQATT and SNEGSKA (reference sequence). The CDR3 spells CSTRASYEQFF. In nucleotides, the CDR3 is TGCAGTACTAGAGCTTCCTATGAGCAGTTCTTC.

The sample holds many counts of this clonotype. CDR3: CSAAIQGEGTDTQYF. CDR3 DNA sequence: TGCAGTGCTGCTATACAGGGAGAAGGCACAGATACGCAGTATTTT. The V call is TRBV20-1, the J call TRBJ2-3, with a tentative D call TRBD1 (6 bases). V was clipped by 5 bases and J by 1 base, with 16 bases between them. The germline gives CDR1 DFQATT, CDR2 SNEGSKA (reference sequence). This CDR3 is 15 amino acids long.

This clonotype was observed many times. In nucleotides, the CDR3 is TGCAGTGCGTCCGTGAACACAGATACGCAGTATTTT. Translation: CSASVNTDTQYF. The genes are TRBV20-1 and TRBJ2-3; D not resolved. Trimming removed 6 bases at V and 2 bases at J, with 9 bases between. The CDR3 is 12 residues long. Germline lookup yields CDR1 DFQATT and CDR2 SNEGSKA (reference sequence).